The clone carrying this T cell receptor (beta chain) was observed a few times. The data stem from a study of identical twins. Germline CDR1 is ENHRY and CDR2 is SYGVKD. The ends were cut back, 4 bases at V and 4 bases at J, with 10 bases in the middle. The CDR3 runs to 13 residues. All donors were healthy Caucasians. A universal primer site was incorporated via template switching, and the cDNA contained unique molecular identifiers. TCRdb itself ran the 5' RACE reads through MiXCR, one entry per CDR3 protein. This table holds 510,000 or so distinct CDR3 sequences, approximately 16% found once. The same data also went into a second study, on yellow fever vaccine responses in identical twins.

The V and J genes are TRBV10-3 and TRBJ1-1, with TRBD1 as a possible D gene (5 bases). This TCR derives from a woman between 18 and 29 years old in good health. The sequencing input was CD4+ T cells sorted from blood. The CDR3 DNA reads as TGTGCCATCAGTGTCACGGGGGTCACTGAAGCTTTCTTT. Translated, it gives CAISVTGVTEAFF.